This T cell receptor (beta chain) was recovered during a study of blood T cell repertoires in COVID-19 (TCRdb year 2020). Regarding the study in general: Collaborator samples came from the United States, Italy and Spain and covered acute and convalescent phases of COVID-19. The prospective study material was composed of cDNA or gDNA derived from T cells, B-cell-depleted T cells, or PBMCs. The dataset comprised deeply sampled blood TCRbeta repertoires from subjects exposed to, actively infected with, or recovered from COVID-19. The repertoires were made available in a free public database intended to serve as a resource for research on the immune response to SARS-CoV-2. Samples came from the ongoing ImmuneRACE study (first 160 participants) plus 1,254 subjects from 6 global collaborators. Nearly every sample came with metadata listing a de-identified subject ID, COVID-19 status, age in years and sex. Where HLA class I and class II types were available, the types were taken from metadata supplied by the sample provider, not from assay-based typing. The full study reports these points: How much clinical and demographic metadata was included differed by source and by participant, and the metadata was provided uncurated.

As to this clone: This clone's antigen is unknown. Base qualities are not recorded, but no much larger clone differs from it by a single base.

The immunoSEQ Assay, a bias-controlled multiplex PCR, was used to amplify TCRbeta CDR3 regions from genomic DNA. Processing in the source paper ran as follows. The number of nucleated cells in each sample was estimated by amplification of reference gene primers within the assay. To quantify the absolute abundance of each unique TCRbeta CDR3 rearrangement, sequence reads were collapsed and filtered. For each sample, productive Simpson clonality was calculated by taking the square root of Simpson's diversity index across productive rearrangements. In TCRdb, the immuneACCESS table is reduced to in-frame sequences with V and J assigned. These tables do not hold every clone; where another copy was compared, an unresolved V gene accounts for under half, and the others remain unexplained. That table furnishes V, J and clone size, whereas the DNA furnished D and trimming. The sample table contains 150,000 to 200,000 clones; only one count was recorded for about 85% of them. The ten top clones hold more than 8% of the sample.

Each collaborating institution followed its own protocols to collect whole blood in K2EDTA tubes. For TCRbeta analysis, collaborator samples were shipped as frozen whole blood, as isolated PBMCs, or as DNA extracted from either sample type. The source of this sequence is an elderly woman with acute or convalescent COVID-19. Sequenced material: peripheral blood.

The CDR3 loop reads CSVTRGGYEQYF. The nucleotide sequence is given as TGCAGCGTTACCCGGGGGGGCTACGAGCAGTACTTC. The chain uses TRBV29-1 and TRBJ2-7, and TRBD2 matches 8 of the central bases. Measured from the cysteine to the phenylalanine, the CDR3 is 12 residues long. Only the CDR3 portion is preserved as DNA: 36 bases, with reading frame beginning at the first base. Via the germline V gene, CDR1 is SQVTM and CDR2 ANQGSEA. Germline trimming amounts to 5 bases on V and 3 bases on J, with 3 as the count of junction bases outside the gene matches.